This T cell receptor beta chain was sequenced for a study of vaccination effects on CD4 cells after COVID-19. Study-wide background: Sample donation by two convalescent patients took place 16 days and one week before vaccination.

V dropped 5 bases and J dropped 12; count of bases not matched to a gene: 7. Germline CDR1 is MNHEY and CDR2 is SVGAGI. The CDR3 extends over 12 amino acids. In regard to this clone: Its target is not known.

Here immunoSEQ multiplex PCR was the method, and the copy in TCRdb shows in-frame clones only, minus some. Here the sample spans tens of thousands of clones, under 80% being singletons. Around day 10 of culture, CD4+ T cells were separated out. Sequencing used CD4+ T cells from PBMCs cultured without peptide, obtained before COVID-19 vaccination. V and J are TRBV6-5 and TRBJ2-7; TRBD1 matches 10 bases. The TCR originated in a human donor who had a prior SARS-CoV-2 infection. The CDR3 sequence: CASSTDRGLWYF. CDR3 nucleotide sequence: TGTGCCAGCAGTACGGACAGGGGGTTATGGTACTTC.